The rows below give T cell receptor beta chains drawn from one sample of a study of blood T cell repertoires in COVID-19. Clones were sequenced by immunoSEQ multiplex PCR, and TCRdb holds only the in-frame ones, with some missing. The sample has over 90,000 clones, 86% seen once. The sequenced material came from peripheral blood. These receptors came from an elderly man with acute or convalescent COVID-19. The CDR3 runs from the conserved cysteine through the conserved F or W. The order of the fields is D gene, J gene, clone size, CDR3 length, V gene, CDR3 protein. D genes are given only for firm matches. Clone sizes are given selectively: once, few, many, or a class where the clone is expanded.

TRBD1,TRBJ2-2,NA,16,TRBV28,CASSLSDRGIAGELFF
TRBD2,TRBJ2-3,NA,16,TRBV5-1,CASSWRTSGSTDTQYF
NA,TRBJ2-7,NA,15,TRBV5-1,CASSLITGIQYEQYF
TRBD1,TRBJ2-5,NA,15,TRBV6-6,CASSYSDRGRETQYF
NA,TRBJ1-5,NA,14,TRBV29-1,CSVLTGVSNQPQHF
NA,TRBJ2-5,NA,13,TRBV2,CASSGGVLETQYF
TRBD1,TRBJ2-7,NA,15,TRBV23-1,CASSQEGQGLFEQYF
NA,TRBJ1-2,NA,14,TRBV5-4,CASSFPSGAEGYTF
NA,TRBJ2-5,NA,14,TRBV6-2/TRBV6-3,CASSLNRGGKTQYF
TRBD2,TRBJ2-1,NA,14,TRBV9,CASSFTPLAIEQFF
TRBD2,TRBJ2-7,NA,14,TRBV7-8,CASSFGEGSYEQYF
TRBD2,TRBJ2-3,NA,15,TRBV15,CATSRGTSGSGTQYF
TRBD1,TRBJ1-5,NA,16,TRBV28,CASSSPLQGAHQPQHF
NA,TRBJ1-2,NA,14,TRBV13,CASSLGTRDGGYTF
NA,TRBJ2-7,NA,14,TRBV18,CASSPTGLGYEQYF
TRBD2,TRBJ2-1,NA,18,TRBV27,CASSLRDPGTRLYNEQFF
TRBD2,TRBJ2-3,NA,16,TRBV5-5,CASSLTGTLAADTQYF
NA,TRBJ1-5,NA,18,TRBV6-2/TRBV6-3,CASSTVTRGGLFNQPQHF
TRBD1,TRBJ2-3,NA,15,TRBV5-1,CASSRTGTGTDTQYF
TRBD2,TRBJ2-3,NA,17,TRBV19,CARPKAGGPASTDTQYF
NA,TRBJ2-7,NA,12,TRBV7-2,CASSSQGYEQYF
NA,TRBJ2-2,NA,18,TRBV28,CASSPPGSGAGYTGELFF
TRBD1,TRBJ2-6,few,16,TRBV30,CAWSPPGGAGANVLTF
NA,TRBJ2-3,NA,16,TRBV4-2,CASSPGQVGGTDTQYF